Listed below are T cell receptor beta chains from one sample, sequenced in a study of blood T cell repertoires in COVID-19. The method was immunoSEQ multiplex PCR; TCRdb's version includes in-frame clones alone and lacks a portion of them. Among about 87,000 clones listed, 90% were seen once. Sequencing was performed on peripheral blood. Every receptor here comes from a man younger than 35 with COVID-19, enrolled during active disease. Each CDR3 is given with its conserved first and last residue.

CDR3: CASSHPGFDQPQHF; J: TRBJ1-5; V: TRBV7-8
CDR3: CAWSGQPYSNQPQHF; J: TRBJ1-5; V: TRBV30
CDR3: CASSLTRFSSYEQYF; J: TRBJ2-7; V: TRBV5-6
CDR3: CASRSDRGYEQYF; J: TRBJ2-7; V: TRBV28
CDR3: CASSPGRAGLSGANVLTF; J: TRBJ2-6; V: TRBV7-8
CDR3: CASSQDRGGINIQYF; J: TRBJ2-4; V: TRBV3-1/TRBV3-2
CDR3: CASSTESYQPQHF; J: TRBJ1-5; V: TRBV6-5
CDR3: CASSPSQRGMDTEAFF; J: TRBJ1-1; V: TRBV4-3
CDR3: CASKPTTLLPWGRNYGYTF; J: TRBJ1-2; V: TRBV27
CDR3: CASSPVSLGDGELFF; J: TRBJ2-2; V: TRBV18
CDR3: CASSQDLQGQGIDTGELFF; J: TRBJ2-2; V: TRBV3-1/TRBV3-2
CDR3: CASSLGLNYEQYF; J: TRBJ2-7; V: TRBV27
CDR3: CAWSQGGFQRLYGYTF; J: TRBJ1-2; V: TRBV30
CDR3: CASSPRVGAANEQFF; J: TRBJ2-1; V: TRBV5-1
CDR3: CASSLSGSYQPQHF; J: TRBJ1-5; V: TRBV11-2
CDR3: CASSFLAGPPYEQYF; J: TRBJ2-7; V: TRBV27
CDR3: CASSSPQVEYF; J: TRBJ2-7; V: TRBV11-2
CDR3: CASSFGQGVGEKLLF; J: TRBJ1-4; V: TRBV28
CDR3: CASSLALSSGNTIYF; J: TRBJ1-3; V: TRBV5-1
CDR3: CASSLGRGDYEQYF; J: TRBJ2-7; V: TRBV5-4
CDR3: CASSLTGKAYEQYF; J: TRBJ2-7; V: TRBV7-8
CDR3: CATSTPLAGAGDTQYF; J: TRBJ2-3; V: TRBV15
CDR3: CASSQDGLAGGSGELFF; J: TRBJ2-2; V: TRBV4-2
CDR3: CSVPSGQGATYEQYF; J: TRBJ2-7; V: TRBV29-1
CDR3: CASRSGYTQYF; J: TRBJ2-3; V: TRBV7-2
CDR3: CASSYQFDRTNEKLLF; J: TRBJ1-4; V: TRBV6-2/TRBV6-3
CDR3: CASSLARGHGNGYTF; J: TRBJ1-2; V: TRBV7-2
CDR3: CASSRLAGNHYEQYF; J: TRBJ2-7; V: TRBV27
CDR3: CASSYAYEQYF; J: TRBJ2-7; V: TRBV3-1/TRBV3-2
CDR3: CASSLGATGLGDGYTF; J: TRBJ1-2; V: TRBV7-2
CDR3: CASEGRGYTEAFF; J: TRBJ1-1; V: TRBV7-9
CDR3: CASSPGQGSNQPQHF; J: TRBJ1-5; V: TRBV5-8
CDR3: CASSVDGGAGQPQHF; J: TRBJ1-5; V: TRBV9
CDR3: CASSHQGIWDTEAFF; J: TRBJ1-1; V: TRBV4-3
CDR3: CASSLQENTEAFF; J: TRBJ1-1; V: TRBV27
CDR3: CASADRMNTEAFF; J: TRBJ1-1; V: TRBV27
CDR3: CASSTPEQTNYGYTF; J: TRBJ1-2; V: TRBV5-1
CDR3: CASSYRRDRGNEQYF; J: TRBJ2-7; V: TRBV6-6
CDR3: CASSLGSDTFPRNTEAFF; J: TRBJ1-1; V: TRBV13
CDR3: CASSQGNGANVLTF; J: TRBJ2-6; V: TRBV5-5
CDR3: CASSLERNYEQYF; J: TRBJ2-7; V: TRBV27
CDR3: CASSLTGTAYEQYF; J: TRBJ2-7; V: TRBV5-5
CDR3: CASSPTGSINTGELFF; J: TRBJ2-2; V: TRBV5-1
CDR3: CASSSQGLARYNEQFF; J: TRBJ2-1; V: TRBV28
CDR3: CATAGQSHYEQYF; J: TRBJ2-7; V: TRBV24-1
CDR3: CASSHRPDPPSSEQYF; J: TRBJ2-7; V: TRBV5-5